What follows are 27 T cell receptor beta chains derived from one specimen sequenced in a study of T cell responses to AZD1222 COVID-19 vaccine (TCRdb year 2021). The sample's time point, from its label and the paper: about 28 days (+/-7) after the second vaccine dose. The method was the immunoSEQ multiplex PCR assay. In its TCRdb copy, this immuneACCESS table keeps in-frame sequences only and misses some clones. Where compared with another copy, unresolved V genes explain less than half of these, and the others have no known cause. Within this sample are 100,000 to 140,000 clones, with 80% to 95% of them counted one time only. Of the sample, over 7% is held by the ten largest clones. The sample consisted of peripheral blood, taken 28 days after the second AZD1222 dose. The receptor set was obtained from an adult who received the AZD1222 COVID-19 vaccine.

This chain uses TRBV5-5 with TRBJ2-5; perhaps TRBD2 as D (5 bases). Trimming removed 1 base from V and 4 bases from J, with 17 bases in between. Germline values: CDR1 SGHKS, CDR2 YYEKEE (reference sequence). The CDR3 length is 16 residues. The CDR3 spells CASSLFTRSVTETQYF. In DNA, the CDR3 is TGTGCCAGCAGCTTGTTTACTAGGTCGGTTACAGAGACCCAGTACTTC.

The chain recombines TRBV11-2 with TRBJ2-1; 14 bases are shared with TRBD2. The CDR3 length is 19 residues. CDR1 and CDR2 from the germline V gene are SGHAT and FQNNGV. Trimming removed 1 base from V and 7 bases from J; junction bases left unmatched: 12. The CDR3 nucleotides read TGTGCCAGCAGCTTAGTCTCCGGACTAGCGGGAGGAATGAGGAATGAGCAGTTCTTC. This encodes CASSLVSGLAGGMRNEQFF.

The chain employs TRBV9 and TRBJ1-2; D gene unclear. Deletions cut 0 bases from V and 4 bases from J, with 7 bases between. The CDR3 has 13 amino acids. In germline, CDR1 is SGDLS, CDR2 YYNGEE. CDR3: CASSVVSGYGYTF. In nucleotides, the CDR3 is TGTGCCAGCAGCGTAGTCAGTGGCTATGGCTACACCTTC.

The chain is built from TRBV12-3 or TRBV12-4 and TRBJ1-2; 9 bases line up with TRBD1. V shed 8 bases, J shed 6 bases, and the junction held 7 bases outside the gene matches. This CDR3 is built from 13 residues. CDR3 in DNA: TGTGCCAGCCTCCTAGGGACAGGGCATGGCTACACCTTC. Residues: CASLLGTGHGYTF.

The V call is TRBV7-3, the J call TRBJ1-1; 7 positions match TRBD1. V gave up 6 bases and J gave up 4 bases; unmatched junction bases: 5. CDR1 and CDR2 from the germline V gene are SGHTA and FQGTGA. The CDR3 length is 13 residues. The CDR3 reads CASSKNRGTEAFF. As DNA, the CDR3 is TGTGCCAGCAGTAAGAACAGGGGCACTGAAGCTTTCTTT.

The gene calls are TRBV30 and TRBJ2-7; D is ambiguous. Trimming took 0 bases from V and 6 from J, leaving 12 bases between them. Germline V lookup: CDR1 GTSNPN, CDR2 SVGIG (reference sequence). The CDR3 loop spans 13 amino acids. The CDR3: CAWSVQIDLEQYF. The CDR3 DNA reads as TGTGCCTGGAGTGTTCAAATAGACCTCGAGCAGTACTTC.

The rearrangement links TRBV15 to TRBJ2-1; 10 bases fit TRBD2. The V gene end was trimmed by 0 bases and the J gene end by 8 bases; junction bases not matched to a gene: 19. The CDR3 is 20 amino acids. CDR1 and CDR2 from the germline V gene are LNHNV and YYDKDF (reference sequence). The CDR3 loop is CATSRDKFSRRSGRDHEQFF. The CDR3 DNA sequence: TGTGCCACCAGCAGAGATAAATTTAGTAGGAGGAGCGGGAGGGACCATGAGCAGTTCTTC.

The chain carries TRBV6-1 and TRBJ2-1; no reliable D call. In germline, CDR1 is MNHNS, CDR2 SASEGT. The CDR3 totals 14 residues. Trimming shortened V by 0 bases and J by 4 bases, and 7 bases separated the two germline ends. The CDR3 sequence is CASSEAWQYNEQFF. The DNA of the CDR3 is TGTGCCAGCAGTGAAGCGTGGCAGTACAATGAGCAGTTCTTC.

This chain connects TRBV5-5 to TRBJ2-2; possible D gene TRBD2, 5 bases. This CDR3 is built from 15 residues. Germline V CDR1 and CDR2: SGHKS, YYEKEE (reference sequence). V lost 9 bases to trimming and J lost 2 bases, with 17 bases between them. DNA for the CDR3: TGTGCCACCACCAGGACGGCGGGTAACACCGGGGAGCTGTTTTTT. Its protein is CATTRTAGNTGELFF.

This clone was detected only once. CDR3 coding DNA: TGTGCCATCAGTGGGACTAGCGGGGCCGGACGGTTAGATACGCAGTATTTT. This encodes CAISGTSGAGRLDTQYF. V gene TRBV10-3 combines with J gene TRBJ2-3, with 12 positions matching TRBD2. The CDR3 is 17 residues long. The germline V gene has CDR1 ENHRY and CDR2 SYGVKD. V dropped 4 bases and J dropped 5; count of bases not matched to a gene: 10.

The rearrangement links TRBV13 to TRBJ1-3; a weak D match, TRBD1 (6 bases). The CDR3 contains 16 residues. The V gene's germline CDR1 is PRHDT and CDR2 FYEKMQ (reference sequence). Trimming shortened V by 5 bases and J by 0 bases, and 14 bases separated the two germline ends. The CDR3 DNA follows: TGTGCCAGCAGCACCGGGACACTTTCCTCTGGAAACACCATATATTTT. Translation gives CASSTGTLSSGNTIYF.

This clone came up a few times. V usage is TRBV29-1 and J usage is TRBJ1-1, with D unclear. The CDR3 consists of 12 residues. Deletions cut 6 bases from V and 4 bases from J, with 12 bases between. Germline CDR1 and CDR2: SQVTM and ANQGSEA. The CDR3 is CSVTSRSTEAFF. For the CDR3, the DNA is TGCAGCGTCACGTCGAGGTCCACTGAAGCTTTCTTT.

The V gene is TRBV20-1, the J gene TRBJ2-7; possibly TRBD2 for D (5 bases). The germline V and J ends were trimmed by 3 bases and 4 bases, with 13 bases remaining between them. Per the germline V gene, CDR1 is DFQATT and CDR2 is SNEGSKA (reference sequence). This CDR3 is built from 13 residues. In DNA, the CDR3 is TGCAGTGCTAGTGCCGGACTCACGTACGAGCAGTACTTC. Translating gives CSASAGLTYEQYF.

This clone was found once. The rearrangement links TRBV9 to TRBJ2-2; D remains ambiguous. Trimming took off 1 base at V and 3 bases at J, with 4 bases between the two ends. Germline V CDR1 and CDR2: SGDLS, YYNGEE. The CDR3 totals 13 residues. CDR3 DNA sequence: TGTGCCAGCAGCGTACCCTACACCGGGGAGCTGTTTTTT. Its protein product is CASSVPYTGELFF.

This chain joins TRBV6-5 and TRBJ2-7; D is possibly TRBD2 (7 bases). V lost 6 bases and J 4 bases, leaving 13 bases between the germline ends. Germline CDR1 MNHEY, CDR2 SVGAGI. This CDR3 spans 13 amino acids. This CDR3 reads CASRIGGPYEQYF. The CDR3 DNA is TGTGCCAGCAGAATCGGGGGGCCTTACGAGCAGTACTTC.

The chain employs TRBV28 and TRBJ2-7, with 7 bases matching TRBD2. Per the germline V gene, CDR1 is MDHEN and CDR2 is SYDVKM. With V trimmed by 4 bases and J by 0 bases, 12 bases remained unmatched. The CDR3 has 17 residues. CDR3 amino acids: CASSSSIAGLNSYEQYF. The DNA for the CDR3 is TGTGCCAGCAGTTCCTCGATAGCGGGTTTAAACTCCTACGAGCAGTACTTC.

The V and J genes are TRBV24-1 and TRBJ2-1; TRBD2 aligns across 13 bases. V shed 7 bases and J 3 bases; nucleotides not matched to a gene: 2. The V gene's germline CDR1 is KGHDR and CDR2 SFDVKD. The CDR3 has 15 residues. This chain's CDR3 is CATSRLAGGYNEQFF. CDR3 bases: TGTGCCACCAGCCGACTAGCGGGAGGCTACAATGAGCAGTTCTTC.

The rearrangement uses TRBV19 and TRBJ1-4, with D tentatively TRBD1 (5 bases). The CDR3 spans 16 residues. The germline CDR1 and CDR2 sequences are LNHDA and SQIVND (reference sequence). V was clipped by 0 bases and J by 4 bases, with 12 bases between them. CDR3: CASSIDGTGINEKLFF. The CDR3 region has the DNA TGTGCCAGTAGTATAGATGGTACAGGCATTAATGAAAAACTGTTTTTT. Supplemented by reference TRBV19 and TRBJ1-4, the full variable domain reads DGGITQSPKYLFRKEGQNVTLSCEQNLNHDAMYWYRQDPGQGLRLIYYSQIVNDFQKGDIAEGYSVSREKKESFPLTVTSAQKNPTAFYLCASSIDGTGINEKLFFGSGTQLSVL.

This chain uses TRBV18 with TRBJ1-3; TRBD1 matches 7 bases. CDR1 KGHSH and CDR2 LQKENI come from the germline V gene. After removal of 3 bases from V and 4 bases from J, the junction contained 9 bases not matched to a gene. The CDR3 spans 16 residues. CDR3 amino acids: CASSPPTGPLGNTIYF. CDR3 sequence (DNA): TGTGCCAGCTCACCCCCGACAGGGCCTTTGGGAAACACCATATATTTT.

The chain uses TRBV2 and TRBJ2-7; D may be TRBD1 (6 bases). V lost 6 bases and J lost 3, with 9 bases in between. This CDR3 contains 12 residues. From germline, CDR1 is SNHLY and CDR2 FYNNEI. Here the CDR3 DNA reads TGTGCCAGCAGCGTACAGGGCTACGAGCAGTACTTC. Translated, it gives CASSVQGYEQYF.

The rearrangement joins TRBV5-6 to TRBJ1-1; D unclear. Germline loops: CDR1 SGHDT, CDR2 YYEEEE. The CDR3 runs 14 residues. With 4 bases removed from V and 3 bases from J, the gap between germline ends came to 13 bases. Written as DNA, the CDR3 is TGTGCCAGCAGCCCCGGGAACTGGCACACTGAAGCTTTCTTT. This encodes CASSPGNWHTEAFF.

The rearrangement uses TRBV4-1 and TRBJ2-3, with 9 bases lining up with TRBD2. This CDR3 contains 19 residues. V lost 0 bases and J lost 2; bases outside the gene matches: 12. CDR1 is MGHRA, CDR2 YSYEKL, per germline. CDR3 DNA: TGCGCCAGCAGCCAAGATCGGGCTAGCGGGGCCCCCTTCACAGATACGCAGTATTTT. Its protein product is CASSQDRASGAPFTDTQYF.

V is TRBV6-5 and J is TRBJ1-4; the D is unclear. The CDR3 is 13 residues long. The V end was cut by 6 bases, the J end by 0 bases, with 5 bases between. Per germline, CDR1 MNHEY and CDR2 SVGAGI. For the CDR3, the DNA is TGTGCCAGCAGGACAACAACTAATGAAAAACTGTTTTTT. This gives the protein CASRTTTNEKLFF.

For the CDR3, the DNA is TGTGCCAGTAACGGTCAGCCCCAGCATTTT. Protein sequence: CASNGQPQHF. This chain joins TRBV6-5 and TRBJ1-5, with no clear D. Germline CDR1 MNHEY, CDR2 SVGAGI. CDR3 size: 10 residues. The V end was cut by 9 bases, the J end by 6 bases, with 6 bases between.

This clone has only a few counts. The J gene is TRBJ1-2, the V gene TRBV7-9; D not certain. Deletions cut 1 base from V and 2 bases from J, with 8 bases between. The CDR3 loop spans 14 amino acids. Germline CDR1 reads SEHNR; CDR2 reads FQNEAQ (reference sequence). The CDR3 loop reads CASSLGSSNYGYTF. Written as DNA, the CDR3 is TGTGCCAGCAGCTTAGGCAGTTCGAACTATGGCTACACCTTC.

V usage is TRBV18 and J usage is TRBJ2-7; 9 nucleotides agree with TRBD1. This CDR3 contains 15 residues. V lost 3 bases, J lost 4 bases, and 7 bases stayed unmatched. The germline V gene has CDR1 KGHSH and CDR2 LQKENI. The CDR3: CASSPTGTGRYEQYF. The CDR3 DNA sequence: TGTGCCAGCTCACCGACCGGGACAGGGAGATACGAGCAGTACTTC.

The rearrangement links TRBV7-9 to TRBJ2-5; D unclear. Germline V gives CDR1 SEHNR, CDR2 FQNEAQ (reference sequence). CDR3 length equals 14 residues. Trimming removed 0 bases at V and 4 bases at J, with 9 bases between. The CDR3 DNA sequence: TGTGCCAGCAGCTTAGCAGGTTTAAGAGAGACCCAGTACTTC. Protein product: CASSLAGLRETQYF.